These 26 T cell receptor beta chains were sequenced from one sample in a study of T cell clonotyping in hematopoietic cell transplantation. TCRdb keeps only in-frame clones here, not all; method: immunoSEQ multiplex PCR. The sample has tens of thousands of clones; approximately 95% are singletons. The source material was peripheral blood mononuclear cells. The source is a young man in good health. Some clones in this sample may be carry-over from other donors' samples.

This sequence joins TRBV10-3 and TRBJ1-3, with D possibly matching TRBD1 (5 bases). Trimming removed 8 bases from V and 1 base from J, with 15 bases in between. CDR1 is ENHRY, CDR2 SYGVKD, per germline. There are 15 residues in the CDR3. CDR3 amino acids: CAIAWDGYSGNTIYF. The CDR3 nucleotides are TGTGCCATCGCCTGGGACGGATATTCTGGAAACACCATATATTTT.

The J gene is TRBJ2-2, the V gene TRBV7-9; D perhaps matches TRBD2 (6 bases). Trimming stripped 5 bases from V and 1 base from J, with 11 bases between. This CDR3 contains 15 residues. CDR1 is SEHNR, CDR2 FQNEAQ, per germline (reference sequence). CDR3 amino acids: CASSLLSGNTGELFF. The CDR3 bases are TGTGCCAGCAGCCTCCTTAGCGGGAACACCGGGGAGCTGTTTTTT.

The chain couples TRBV7-2 to TRBJ2-7; maybe TRBD2 (6 bases). Between the trimmed V and J ends, which lost 2 bases and 6 bases, there was a span of 11 bases. CDR1 and CDR2 from the germline V gene are SGHTA and FQGNSA. This CDR3 region has 13 residues. In DNA form, the CDR3 reads TGTGCCAGCAGCTTACCGGAGGGTTCCGAGCAGTACTTC. Amino acids: CASSLPEGSEQYF.

The rearrangement links TRBV4-2 to TRBJ2-5; 9 nucleotides align to TRBD2. Germline V gives CDR1 LGHNA, CDR2 YNFKEQ. The CDR3 consists of 17 residues. V gave up 1 base and J gave up 4 bases; unmatched junction bases: 10. In DNA form, the CDR3 reads TGTGCCAGCAGCCAAGTGGGCCCCGCGGGGGGGCCAGAGACCCAGTACTTC. Translating gives CASSQVGPAGGPETQYF.

J is TRBJ2-3 and V is TRBV7-9; 12 nucleotides match TRBD2. This CDR3 is 15 amino acids long. Germline CDR1 SEHNR, CDR2 FQNEAQ (reference sequence). Trimming took 6 bases from V and 3 from J; bases not matched to a gene: 4. CDR3 DNA: TGTGCCAGCAGACCCGGGACTAGCGGGACAGATACGCAGTATTTT. It is translated as CASRPGTSGTDTQYF.

This clone was seen a single time. J is TRBJ2-1 and V is TRBV6-6; 8 positions match TRBD2. V shed 6 bases and J 7 bases; nucleotides not matched to a gene: 8. CDR1 is MNHNY and CDR2 is SVGAGI in the germline V gene (reference sequence). The CDR3 runs 14 residues. CDR3: CASRPGGGSNEQFF. The DNA for the CDR3 is TGTGCCAGCAGGCCCGGGGGGGGCTCGAATGAGCAGTTCTTC.

This chain joins TRBV5-1 and TRBJ1-2, with TRBD1 matching 9 bases. The germline CDR1 and CDR2 sequences are SGHRS and YFSETQ. The CDR3 is made up of 13 amino acids. J gave up 7 bases and V 2 bases, and 3 bases lay outside the gene matches. The CDR3, as DNA: TGCGCCAGCAGCTTAACAGGGGGCCTTGGCTACACCTTC. As protein: CASSLTGGLGYTF.

This chain links TRBV7-6 with TRBJ1-3; a weak D match, TRBD1 (5 bases). V gave up 5 bases and J gave up 0 bases, with 11 bases separating them. Germline V CDR1 and CDR2: SGHVS, FNYEAQ. The CDR3 sequence is 15 residues long. The CDR3 DNA reads as TGTGCCAGCAGCGTCGGGACGGCCTCTGGAAACACCATATATTTT. It codes for CASSVGTASGNTIYF.

V is TRBV4-3 and J is TRBJ2-7; no reliable D call. Germline values: CDR1 LGHNA, CDR2 YSLEER. V dropped 0 bases and J dropped 5 bases, with 14 bases sitting between them. This CDR3 spans 15 amino acids. DNA for the CDR3: TGCGCCAGCAGCCAAGAGTGGCAGGTTAGGAACGAGCAGTACTTC. Its protein is CASSQEWQVRNEQYF.

The V call is TRBV7-2, the J call TRBJ2-3; tentative D call: TRBD2 (5 bases). CDR1 SGHTA and CDR2 FQGNSA come from the germline V gene. The CDR3 sequence is 14 residues long. V gave up 3 bases and J gave up 3 bases, with 10 bases separating them. The CDR3 spells CASSLGRRTDTQYF. DNA of the CDR3: TGTGCCAGCAGCTTGGGCAGGAGGACAGATACGCAGTATTTT.

V is TRBV5-1 and J is TRBJ2-7; a possible D gene is TRBD1 (5 bases). Germline CDR1 is SGHRS and CDR2 is YFSETQ. The CDR3 runs 12 residues. Between the trimmed V and J ends, which lost 2 bases and 7 bases, there was a span of 10 bases. The CDR3: CASSFGATEQYF. CDR3 DNA: TGCGCCAGCAGCTTTGGGGCGACAGAGCAGTACTTC. The variable domain in full, completed from reference TRBV5-1 and TRBJ2-7, reads KAGVTQTPRYLIKTRGQQVTLSCSPISGHRSVSWYQQTPGQGLQFLFEYFSETQRNKGNFPGRFSGRQFSNSRSEMNVSTLELGDSALYLCASSFGATEQYFGPGTRLTVT.

A few counts support this clone. The chain has TRBV18 and TRBJ1-3; D unresolved. V was trimmed by 2 bases and J by 1 base, leaving 6 bases between them. The CDR3 is 14 amino acids. The germline V gene encodes CDR1 KGHSH and CDR2 LQKENI. CDR3 protein: CASSPAGSGNTIYF. The CDR3 bases are TGTGCCAGCTCACCAGCCGGGTCTGGAAACACCATATATTTT.

V gene TRBV30 combines with J gene TRBJ1-1; D not certain. V dropped 0 bases and J dropped 5 bases, with 10 bases sitting between them. Germline V gene lookup returns CDR1 GTSNPN and CDR2 SVGIG (reference sequence). This CDR3 has 13 residues. The CDR3 bases are TGTGCCTGGAGTGTAAAGGGAATGACTGAAGCTTTCTTT. Amino acids: CAWSVKGMTEAFF.

The CDR3 sequence is CASSQERRGDSPLHF. As DNA, the CDR3 is TGCGCCAGCAGCCAAGAAAGGAGAGGGGATTCACCCCTCCACTTT. J is TRBJ1-6 and V is TRBV4-1, with D possibly TRBD1 on 5 matching bases. This CDR3 comprises 15 residues. Trimming stripped 0 bases from V and 8 bases from J, with 11 bases between. Germline lookup yields CDR1 MGHRA and CDR2 YSYEKL.

This chain links TRBV14 with TRBJ1-5; TRBD1 agrees at 11 bases. CDR3 length: 19 amino acids. The germline gives CDR1 SGHDN, CDR2 FVKESK. With V trimmed by 2 bases and J by 4 bases, 13 bases remained unmatched. This chain's CDR3 is CASSQSGTGGLKTNQPQHF. The CDR3 coding sequence is TGTGCCAGCAGCCAAAGTGGGACAGGGGGTCTAAAAACGAATCAGCCCCAGCATTTT.

The chain is built from TRBV10-1 and TRBJ2-2, with D possibly matching TRBD2 (6 bases). The CDR3 loop spans 14 amino acids. Trimming removed 4 bases from V and 3 bases from J, with 9 bases in between. Germline-derived CDR1 and CDR2 are WNHNN and SYGVQD (reference sequence). This CDR3 reads CASSAGADTGELFF. The DNA of the CDR3 is TGCGCCAGCAGTGCGGGAGCGGACACCGGGGAGCTGTTTTTT.

V usage is TRBV27 and J usage is TRBJ2-7; D is perhaps TRBD1 (6 bases). Deletions cut 6 bases from V and 3 bases from J, with 15 bases between. The CDR3 is 14 amino acids. CDR1 MNHEY and CDR2 SMNVEV come from the germline V gene (reference sequence). The CDR3 DNA reads as TGTGCCAGCAGCTTTAACAGGGCTAACTACGAGCAGTACTTC. Its protein is CASSFNRANYEQYF.

CDR3 nucleotides: TGTGCCAGCAAAGGACAGGGGATGAACACTGAAGCTTTCTTT. Its protein product is CASKGQGMNTEAFF. The gene calls are TRBV6-1 and TRBJ1-1; 9 nucleotides match TRBD1. The V segment lost 7 bases and the J segment 0 bases; nucleotides outside the gene matches: 3. The CDR3 loop spans 14 amino acids. Germline loops: CDR1 MNHNS, CDR2 SASEGT.

The chain recombines TRBV4-1 with TRBJ1-6, with a tentative D call TRBD1 (5 bases). V was clipped by 0 bases and J by 6 bases, with 15 bases between them. The germline V gene has CDR1 MGHRA and CDR2 YSYEKL. This CDR3 is built from 17 residues. The CDR3 coding sequence is TGCGCCAGCAGCCAAGAGCGGGGACTCATACTTAATTCACCCCTCCACTTT. Its protein is CASSQERGLILNSPLHF.

V gene TRBV6-6 combines with J gene TRBJ1-1; D might be TRBD1 (5 bases). Germline loops: CDR1 MNHNY, CDR2 SVGAGI (reference sequence). V lost 4 bases to trimming and J lost 0 bases, with 9 bases between them. The CDR3 spans 14 residues. In DNA, the CDR3 is TGTGCCAGCAGTTTTCCAGGGCTGAACACTGAAGCTTTCTTT. Protein: CASSFPGLNTEAFF.

V is TRBV10-1 and J is TRBJ2-1; D unresolved. The CDR3 covers 13 residues. CDR1 WNHNN and CDR2 SYGVQD come from the germline V gene (reference sequence). V shed 4 bases and J shed 10 bases, with 14 bases lying between them. The CDR3: CASSVTRFGEQFF. DNA for the CDR3: TGCGCCAGCAGTGTAACTCGCTTCGGGGAGCAGTTCTTC.

The CDR3 here is CASSLALAGDTQYF. The CDR3 DNA reads TGCGCCAGCAGCTTGGCACTAGCGGGAGATACGCAGTATTTT. The rearrangement uses TRBV5-1 and TRBJ2-3; 9 nucleotides align to TRBD2. Germline V lookup: CDR1 SGHRS, CDR2 YFSETQ. The length of the CDR3 is 14 residues. Unmatched junction bases numbered 1, after V lost 0 bases and J lost 5 bases.

CDR3 amino acids: CASSLYPLGHWDSPLHF. CDR3 DNA: TGTGCCAGCAGCTTGTATCCTTTAGGACACTGGGATTCACCCCTCCACTTT. The chain uses TRBV5-6 and TRBJ1-6, with D maybe TRBD1 (5 bases). The V and J ends lost 1 base and 8 bases respectively, with 19 bases between them. This CDR3 region has 17 residues. Germline V gene lookup returns CDR1 SGHDT and CDR2 YYEEEE. Based on the CDR3 plus reference TRBV5-6 and TRBJ1-6, the full variable domain is DAGVTQSPTHLIKTRGQQVTLRCSPKSGHDTVSWYQQALGQGPQFIFQYYEEEERQRGNFPDRFSGHQFPNYSSELNVNALLLGDSALYLCASSLYPLGHWDSPLHFGNGTRLTVT.

This rearrangement joins TRBV5-4 to TRBJ1-2, with D hard to call. V was clipped by 3 bases and J by 7 bases, with 13 bases between them. The CDR3 contains 13 residues. Germline V gives CDR1 SGHNT, CDR2 YYREEE (reference sequence). CDR3 sequence reads: CASSSDWAGGYTF. The CDR3 DNA reads as TGTGCCAGCAGCTCGGACTGGGCCGGTGGCTACACCTTC.

CDR3 bases: TGTGCCAGTAGTATTTCTCGGGGGGAACCTTACAATGAGCAGTTCTTC. Translated: CASSISRGEPYNEQFF. The chain uses TRBV19 and TRBJ2-1, with TRBD2 matching over 7 bases. The germline CDR1 and CDR2 sequences are LNHDA and SQIVND (reference sequence). The CDR3 totals 16 residues. Trimming took 3 bases from V and 4 from J; bases not matched to a gene: 9.

J is TRBJ1-2 and V is TRBV7-2, with a tentative D call TRBD1 (6 bases). The CDR3 consists of 16 residues. The V end was cut by 5 bases, the J end by 3 bases, with 19 bases between. Germline CDR1 and CDR2: SGHTA and FQGNSA. The CDR3 is CASSPVGAWEDYGYTF. CDR3 in DNA: TGTGCCAGCAGCCCAGTGGGGGCGTGGGAGGACTATGGCTACACCTTC.